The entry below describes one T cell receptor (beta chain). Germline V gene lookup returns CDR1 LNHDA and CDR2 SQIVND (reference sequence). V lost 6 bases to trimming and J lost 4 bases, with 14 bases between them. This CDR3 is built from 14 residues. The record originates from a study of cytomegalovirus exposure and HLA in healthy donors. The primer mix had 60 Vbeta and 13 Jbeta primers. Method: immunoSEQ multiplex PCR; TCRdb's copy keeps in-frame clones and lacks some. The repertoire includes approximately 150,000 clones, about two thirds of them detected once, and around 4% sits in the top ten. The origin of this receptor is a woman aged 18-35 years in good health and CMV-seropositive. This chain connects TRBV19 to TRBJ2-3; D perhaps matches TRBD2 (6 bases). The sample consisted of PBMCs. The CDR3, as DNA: TGTGCCAGTAGCCGCCGACCTAGCGCAGATACGCAGTATTTT. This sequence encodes CASSRRPSADTQYF.